This T cell receptor beta chain was retrieved from a study of technical replicates of blood from a handful of donors. Assay: immunoSEQ multiplex PCR; the TCRdb copy retains only in-frame clones and omits some. Here the sample spans approximately 81,000 clones, 95% being singletons. This TCR derives from a human donor in good health. Sequencing was performed on T cells isolated from PBMCs.

The DNA for the CDR3 is TGTGCCATCAGTGATAGGGGATGGGAGACCCAGTACTTC. Its translation is CAISDRGWETQYF. This chain connects TRBV10-3 to TRBJ2-5; possibly TRBD1 for D (5 bases). Deletions cut 3 bases from V and 5 bases from J, with 10 bases between. Germline values: CDR1 ENHRY, CDR2 SYGVKD. This CDR3 has 13 residues.